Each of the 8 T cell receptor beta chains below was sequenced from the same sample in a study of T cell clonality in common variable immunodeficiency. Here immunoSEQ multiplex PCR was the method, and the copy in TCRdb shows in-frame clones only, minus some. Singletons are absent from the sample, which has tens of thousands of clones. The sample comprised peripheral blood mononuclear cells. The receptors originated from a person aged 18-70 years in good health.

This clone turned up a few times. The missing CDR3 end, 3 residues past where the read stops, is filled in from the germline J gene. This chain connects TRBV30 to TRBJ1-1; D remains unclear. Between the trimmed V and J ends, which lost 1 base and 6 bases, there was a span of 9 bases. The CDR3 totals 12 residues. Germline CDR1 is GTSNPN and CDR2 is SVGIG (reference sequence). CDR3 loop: CAWSDITAEAFF. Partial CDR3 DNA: TGTGCCTGGAGTGATATTACGGCTGAA.

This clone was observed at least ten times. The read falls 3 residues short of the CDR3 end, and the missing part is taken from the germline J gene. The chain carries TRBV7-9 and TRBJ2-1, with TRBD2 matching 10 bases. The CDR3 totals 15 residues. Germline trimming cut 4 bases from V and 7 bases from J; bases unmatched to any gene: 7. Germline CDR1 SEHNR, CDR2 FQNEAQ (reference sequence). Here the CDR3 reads CASSSLAGVSNEQFF. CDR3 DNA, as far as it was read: TGTGCCAGCAGCTCTCTAGCGGGAGTGAGTAATGAG.

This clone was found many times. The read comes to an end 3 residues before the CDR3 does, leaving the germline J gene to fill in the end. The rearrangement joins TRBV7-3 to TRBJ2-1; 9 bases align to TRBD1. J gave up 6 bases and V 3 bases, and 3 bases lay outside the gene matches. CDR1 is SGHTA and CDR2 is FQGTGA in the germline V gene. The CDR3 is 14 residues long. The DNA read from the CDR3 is TGTGCCAGCAGCTTCGGGACAGGGACCAATGAG. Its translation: CASSFGTGTNE. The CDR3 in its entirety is CASSFGTGTNEQFF.

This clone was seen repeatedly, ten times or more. CDR3 DNA, as far as it was read: TGTGCCAGTGCACAGGGTGACTATAATTCACCC. Its protein is CASAQGDYNSP. The complete CDR3 protein is CASAQGDYNSPLHF. The chain carries TRBV19 and TRBJ1-6, with D maybe TRBD1 (6 bases). The read ends 3 residues early relative to the CDR3; the germline J gene fills the gap. V was shortened by 8 bases and J by 3 bases, with 11 bases between the two germline ends. Germline loops: CDR1 LNHDA, CDR2 SQIVND (reference sequence). The CDR3 length is 14 residues.

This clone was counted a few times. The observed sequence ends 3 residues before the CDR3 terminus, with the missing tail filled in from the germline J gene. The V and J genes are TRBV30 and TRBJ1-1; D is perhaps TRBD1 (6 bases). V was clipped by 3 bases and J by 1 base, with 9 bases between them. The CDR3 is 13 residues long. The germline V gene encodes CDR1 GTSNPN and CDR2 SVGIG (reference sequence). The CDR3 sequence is CAWRRGGNTEAFF. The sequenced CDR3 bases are TGTGCCTGGAGGAGGGGGGGGAACACTGAA.

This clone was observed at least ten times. The CDR3 here is CSARTGTEVNQPQHF. CDR3 bases read: TGCAGTGCTAGAACCGGGACAGAAGTCAATCAGCCC. The gene calls are TRBV20-1 and TRBJ1-5, with 7 bases lining up with TRBD1. The read ends 3 residues shy of where the CDR3 ends; the end is completed using the germline J gene. The length of the CDR3 is 15 residues. CDR1 and CDR2 (germline): DFQATT, SNEGSKA (reference sequence). Losses at the gene ends were 2 bases for V and 3 bases for J; bases not matched to a gene: 7.

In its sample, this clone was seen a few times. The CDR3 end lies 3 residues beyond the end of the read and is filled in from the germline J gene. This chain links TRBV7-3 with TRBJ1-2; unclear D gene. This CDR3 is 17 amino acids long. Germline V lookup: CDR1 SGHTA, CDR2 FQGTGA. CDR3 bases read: TGTGCCAGCAGCCTTCATATCGGCGGGAGTGAAACAGATACC. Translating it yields CASSLHIGGSETDT. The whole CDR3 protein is CASSLHIGGSETDTYTF.

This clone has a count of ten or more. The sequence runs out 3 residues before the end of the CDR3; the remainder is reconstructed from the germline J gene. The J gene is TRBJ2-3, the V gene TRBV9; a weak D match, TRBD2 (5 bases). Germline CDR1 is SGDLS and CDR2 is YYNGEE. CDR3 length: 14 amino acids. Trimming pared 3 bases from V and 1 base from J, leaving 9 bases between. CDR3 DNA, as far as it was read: TGTGCCAGCAGCGCAGCCGGGGGCACAGATACG. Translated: CASSAAGGTDT. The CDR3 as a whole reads CASSAAGGTDTQYF.